One T cell receptor (beta chain) is described in this entry. The authors' processing: Reference gene primer amplification gave nucleated cell count estimates. Sequencing used immunoSEQ multiplex PCR; TCRdb keeps in-frame clones, though not all of them. V and J calls and clone size come straight from that table; D and trimming were deduced from the DNA. Seen here are more than 200,000 clones, about 82% observed once, and the top ten hold roughly 10%. The data derive from a study of blood T cell repertoires in COVID-19. Study as a whole: In each case, the material was cDNA or gDNA derived from T cells, B-cell-depleted T cells, or PBMCs.

The CDR3 is 14 residues long. V lost 3 bases and J lost 4, with 10 bases in between. From germline, CDR1 is KGHSH and CDR2 LQKENI. Sequenced input: peripheral blood. The chain combines TRBV18 with TRBJ1-3; D is undetermined. The receptor's source is an elderly woman with acute or convalescent COVID-19. The CDR3 sequence is CASSPQSQGNTIYF. Written as DNA, the CDR3 is TGTGCCAGCTCACCTCAGTCCCAAGGAAACACCATATATTTT.